These 20 T cell receptor beta chains were sequenced from one sample in a study of persistence of HIV-infected CD4 T cells. The libraries were made with immunoSEQ version 4 in survey mode. Profiled with immunoSEQ multiplex PCR; TCRdb holds only in-frame clones, not every one. The sample carries 45,000 to 55,000 clones, more than 70% recorded once. Cells were stimulated with CMV-infected fibroblast lysates at about 10 ug/mL. CD40L-negative CD69-negative CD45RO-high memory CD4+ T cells were sorted as populations depleted of antigen-responding cells. These receptors have no identified antigens. The sequencing here drew on CD4+ T cells sorted from PBMCs after approximately 20-hour stimulation, taken from a patient who received antiretroviral therapy. These receptors were taken from an adult man with HIV who was CMV-seropositive.

This clone has just a few counts. The genes are TRBV10-3 and TRBJ1-2; 7 positions match TRBD1. This CDR3 contains 13 residues. In germline, CDR1 is ENHRY, CDR2 SYGVKD. The trim removed 6 bases at V and 3 bases at J, leaving 4 bases unmatched. CDR3 protein: CAISGGTDYGYTF. CDR3 DNA sequence: TGTGCCATCAGCGGCGGGACAGACTATGGCTACACCTTC.

CDR3 sequence reads: CASSYLLSSGNTIYF. The DNA of the CDR3 is TGTGCCAGCAGTTACCTTCTGAGCTCTGGAAACACCATATATTTT. The rearrangement links TRBV6-5 to TRBJ1-3; D gene uncertain. This CDR3 contains 15 residues. V was pared by 2 bases and J by 0 bases, with 8 bases between. Germline V gene lookup returns CDR1 MNHEY and CDR2 SVGAGI.

The chain joins TRBV9 to TRBJ1-3, with D possibly matching TRBD1 (6 bases). Trimming left V 4 bases short and J 2 bases short, with 13 bases between. Germline CDR1 reads SGDLS; CDR2 reads YYNGEE. The CDR3 has 15 amino acids. CDR3 region: CASSSRGGTGNTIYF. For the CDR3, the DNA is TGTGCCAGCAGCTCTAGAGGGGGAACTGGAAACACCATATATTTT.

As regards this clone: The DNA is omitted, as the CDR3 cannot be located on it reliably, and the CDR3 follows TCRdb's listing. CDR3 sequence: CASGLEREPGLRCSPQHF. The chain uses TRBV12-5 and TRBJ1-5. The CDR3 has 18 amino acids, counting both end residues. CDR1 LGHNT and CDR2 FRNRAP come from the germline V gene.

This clone came up once. This sequence joins TRBV11-3 and TRBJ2-1; 14 nucleotides line up with TRBD2. This CDR3 is 20 amino acids long. The ends lost 5 bases at V and 7 bases at J; junction bases unmatched: 19. CDR1 and CDR2 (germline): SGHNT, YENEEA. CDR3 DNA: TGTGCCAGCAGCACACCGGGACTAGCGGGAGCTGAGGGGTGCGTGAATGAGCAGTTCTTC. Residues: CASSTPGLAGAEGCVNEQFF. The variable domain in full, completed from reference TRBV11-3 and TRBJ2-1, reads EAGVVQSPRYKIIEKKQPVAFWCNPISGHNTLYWYLQNLGQGPELLIRYENEEAVDDSQLPKDRFSAERLKGVDSTLKIQPAELGDSAVYLCASSTPGLAGAEGCVNEQFFGPGTRLTVL.

The rearrangement joins TRBV5-6 to TRBJ2-2; D unclear. Per the germline V gene, CDR1 is SGHDT and CDR2 is YYEEEE. The CDR3 totals 15 residues. Trimming removed 2 bases at V and 6 bases at J, with 14 bases between. DNA of the CDR3: TGTGCCAGCAGCTTTAATCTCATGGTGTCCGGGGAGCTGTTTTTT. Its translation is CASSFNLMVSGELFF.

This sequence joins TRBV4-2 and TRBJ2-7; 7 positions agree with TRBD2. The CDR3 totals 18 residues. Germline lookup yields CDR1 LGHNA and CDR2 YNFKEQ. V lost 0 bases, J lost 7 bases, and 18 bases stayed unmatched. CDR3 in amino acids: CASSQDSNRGGRGEEQYF. CDR3 coding DNA: TGTGCCAGCAGCCAAGATAGTAATAGAGGCGGGAGAGGCGAAGAGCAGTACTTC.

J is TRBJ2-5 and V is TRBV7-2; D ambiguous. V lost 1 base and J lost 2, with 8 bases in between. Germline CDR1 reads SGHTA; CDR2 reads FQGNSA. The CDR3 contains 14 residues. The CDR3 DNA sequence: TGTGCCAGCAGCTTAGTCCGGCAACAAGAGACCCAGTACTTC. Translating gives CASSLVRQQETQYF.

The chain joins TRBV6-5 to TRBJ1-1; D may be TRBD1 (6 bases). The CDR3 runs 13 residues. Germline lookup yields CDR1 MNHEY and CDR2 SVGAGI. V lost 4 bases and J lost 4, with 10 bases in between. CDR3 residues: CASSLQGPTEAFF. The CDR3 coding sequence is TGTGCCAGCAGTTTACAGGGTCCCACTGAAGCTTTCTTT.

The J gene is TRBJ1-5, the V gene TRBV7-9, with D possibly matching TRBD1 (5 bases). V dropped 3 bases and J dropped 4 bases, with 7 bases sitting between them. The CDR3 runs to 13 residues. Germline loops: CDR1 SEHNR, CDR2 FQNEAQ (reference sequence). The CDR3 loop is CASSFQGNQPQHF. The CDR3 DNA sequence: TGTGCCAGCAGCTTTCAGGGTAATCAGCCCCAGCATTTT.

The chain is built from TRBV6-5 and TRBJ2-1; 8 bases line up with TRBD2. The CDR3 runs 15 residues. With 0 bases clipped from V and 9 bases from J, the junction kept 7 bases outside the gene matches. The germline V gene has CDR1 MNHEY and CDR2 SVGAGI. CDR3 amino acids: CASSYSTGRAGEQFF. CDR3 DNA: TGTGCCAGCAGTTACTCGACCGGGAGGGCGGGTGAGCAGTTCTTC.

A few counts support this clone. The V gene is TRBV5-6, the J gene TRBJ2-1, with a weak D call TRBD2 (5 bases). This CDR3 region has 15 residues. Germline V gene lookup returns CDR1 SGHDT and CDR2 YYEEEE. Trimming shortened V by 4 bases and J by 5 bases, and 16 bases separated the two germline ends. CDR3 amino acids: CASSLVGLTDNEQFF. The DNA for the CDR3 is TGTGCCAGCAGCCTGGTCGGACTCACCGACAATGAGCAGTTCTTC. The full variable domain, with the rest looked up from reference TRBV5-6 and TRBJ2-1, is DAGVTQSPTHLIKTRGQQVTLRCSPKSGHDTVSWYQQALGQGPQFIFQYYEEEERQRGNFPDRFSGHQFPNYSSELNVNALLLGDSALYLCASSLVGLTDNEQFFGPGTRLTVL.

J is TRBJ2-2 and V is TRBV5-1; the match to TRBD1 covers 7 bases. J lost 4 bases, V lost 2 bases, and 2 bases had no gene match. The CDR3 is 14 residues long. CDR1 and CDR2 (germline): SGHRS, YFSETQ. The CDR3 DNA follows: TGCGCCAGCAGCTTTTCAGGGGGCACCGGGGAGCTGTTTTTT. It encodes CASSFSGGTGELFF.

Within the sample, this clone is medium-sized. The chain carries TRBV19 and TRBJ1-2; 9 nucleotides align to TRBD1. V trimming: 5 bases; J trimming: 3 bases; junction bases outside the gene matches: 7. CDR3 length equals 15 residues. From germline, CDR1 is LNHDA and CDR2 SQIVND (reference sequence). CDR3 protein: CASSSRDRVDYGYTF. The CDR3 nucleotides read TGTGCCAGTAGTTCCCGGGACAGGGTGGACTATGGCTACACCTTC. The whole variable domain, remainder taken from reference TRBV19 and TRBJ1-2, is DGGITQSPKYLFRKEGQNVTLSCEQNLNHDAMYWYRQDPGQGLRLIYYSQIVNDFQKGDIAEGYSVSREKKESFPLTVTSAQKNPTAFYLCASSSRDRVDYGYTFGSGTRLTVV.

This clone has only one observation. This chain links TRBV6-6 with TRBJ1-3, with TRBD1 identical over 12 bases. The CDR3 covers 17 residues. The germline gives CDR1 MNHNY, CDR2 SVGAGI (reference sequence). Losses at the gene ends were 5 bases for V and 2 bases for J; bases not matched to a gene: 7. As DNA, the CDR3 is TGTGCCAGCAGTCGGGACAGGGGGCTGAATACTGGAAACACCATATATTTT. It translates to CASSRDRGLNTGNTIYF.

The chain links TRBV18 to TRBJ1-2, with TRBD1 matching over 11 bases. The CDR3 loop spans 15 amino acids. Germline trimming cut 4 bases from V and 7 bases from J; bases unmatched to any gene: 8. Germline values: CDR1 KGHSH, CDR2 LQKENI. This CDR3 reads CASSLQPGQGGGYTF. CDR3 coding DNA: TGTGCCAGCTCACTACAGCCGGGACAGGGGGGTGGCTACACCTTC.

The chain uses TRBV4-1 and TRBJ1-2, with 12 bases matching TRBD1. Germline V CDR1 and CDR2: MGHRA, YSYEKL. This CDR3 spans 15 amino acids. J lost 6 bases, V lost 1 base, and 3 bases had no gene match. The DNA for the CDR3 is TGCGCCAGCAGCCAAGTCGGGGACAGGGGGCATGGCTACACCTTC. This translates into CASSQVGDRGHGYTF.

The V gene is TRBV3-1 (or the pseudogene TRBV3-2), the J gene TRBJ1-3; 7 nucleotides agree with TRBD1. The CDR3 extends over 14 amino acids. The junction had 1 base not matched to a gene; V was cut back by 5 bases and J by 0 bases. Germline V gives CDR1 LGHDT, CDR2 YNNKEL (reference sequence). DNA for the CDR3: TGTGCCAGCAGCGGGGACAGCTCTGGAAACACCATATATTTT. The encoded protein is CASSGDSSGNTIYF.

The chain couples TRBV6-5 to TRBJ1-3, with D possibly matching TRBD1 (6 bases). The germline V and J ends were trimmed by 0 bases and 2 bases, with 8 bases remaining between them. This CDR3 is built from 15 residues. CDR1 is MNHEY and CDR2 is SVGAGI in the germline V gene. The CDR3, as DNA: TGTGCCAGCAGTTACTCTCGGACAGCTGGAAACACCATATATTTT. Its translation is CASSYSRTAGNTIYF.

The chain is built from TRBV5-5 and TRBJ2-2; the D gene could be TRBD1 or TRBD2 (5 bases each). V was pared by 3 bases and J by 7 bases, with 10 bases between. Germline V CDR1 and CDR2: SGHKS, YYEKEE (reference sequence). The CDR3 consists of 13 residues. CDR3 loop: CASSSWGSGELFF. In nucleotides, the CDR3 is TGTGCCAGCAGCTCTTGGGGGAGCGGGGAGCTGTTTTTT.